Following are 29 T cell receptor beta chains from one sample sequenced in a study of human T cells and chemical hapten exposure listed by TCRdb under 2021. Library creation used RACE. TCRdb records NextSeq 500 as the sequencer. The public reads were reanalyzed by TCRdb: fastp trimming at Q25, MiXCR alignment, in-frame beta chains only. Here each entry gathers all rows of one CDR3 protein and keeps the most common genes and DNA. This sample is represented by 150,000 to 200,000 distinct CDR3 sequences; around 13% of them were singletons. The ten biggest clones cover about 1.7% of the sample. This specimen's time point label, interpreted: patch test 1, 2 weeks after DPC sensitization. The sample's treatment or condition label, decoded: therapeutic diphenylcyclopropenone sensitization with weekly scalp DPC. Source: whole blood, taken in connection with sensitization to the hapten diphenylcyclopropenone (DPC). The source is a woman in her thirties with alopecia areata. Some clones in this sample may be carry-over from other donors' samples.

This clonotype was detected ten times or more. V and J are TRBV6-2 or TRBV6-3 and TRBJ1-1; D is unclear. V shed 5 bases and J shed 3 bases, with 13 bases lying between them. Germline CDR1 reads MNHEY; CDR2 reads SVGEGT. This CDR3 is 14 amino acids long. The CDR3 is CASSPRGFDTEAFF. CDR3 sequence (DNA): TGTGCCAGCAGTCCCCGGGGTTTTGACACTGAAGCTTTCTTT.

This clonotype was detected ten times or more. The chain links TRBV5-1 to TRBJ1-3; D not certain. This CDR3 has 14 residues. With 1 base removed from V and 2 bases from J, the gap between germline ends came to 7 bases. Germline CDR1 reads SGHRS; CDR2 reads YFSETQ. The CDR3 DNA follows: TGCGCCAGCAGCTTGACAACAGCTGGAAACACCATATATTTT. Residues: CASSLTTAGNTIYF.

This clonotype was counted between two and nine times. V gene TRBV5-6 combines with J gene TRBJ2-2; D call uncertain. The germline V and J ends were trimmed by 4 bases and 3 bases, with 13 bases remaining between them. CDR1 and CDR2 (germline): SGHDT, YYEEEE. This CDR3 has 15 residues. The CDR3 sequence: CASSPGFGHTGELFF. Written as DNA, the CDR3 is TGTGCCAGCAGCCCCGGTTTCGGGCACACCGGGGAGCTGTTTTTT. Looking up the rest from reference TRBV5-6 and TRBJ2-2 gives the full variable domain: DAGVTQSPTHLIKTRGQQVTLRCSPKSGHDTVSWYQQALGQGPQFIFQYYEEEERQRGNFPDRFSGHQFPNYSSELNVNALLLGDSALYLCASSPGFGHTGELFFGEGSRLTVL.

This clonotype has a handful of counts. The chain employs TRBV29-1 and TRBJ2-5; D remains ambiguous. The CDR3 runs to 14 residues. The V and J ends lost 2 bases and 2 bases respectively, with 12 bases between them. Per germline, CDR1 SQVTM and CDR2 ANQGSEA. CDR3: CSVEPLLVQETQYF. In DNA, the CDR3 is TGCAGCGTTGAACCACTTTTAGTACAAGAGACCCAGTACTTC. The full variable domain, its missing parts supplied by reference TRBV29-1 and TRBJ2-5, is SAVISQKPSRDICQRGTSLTIQCQVDSQVTMMFWYRQQPGQSLTLIATANQGSEATYESGFVIDKFPISRPNLTFSTLTVSNMSPEDSSIYLCSVEPLLVQETQYFGPGTRLLVL.

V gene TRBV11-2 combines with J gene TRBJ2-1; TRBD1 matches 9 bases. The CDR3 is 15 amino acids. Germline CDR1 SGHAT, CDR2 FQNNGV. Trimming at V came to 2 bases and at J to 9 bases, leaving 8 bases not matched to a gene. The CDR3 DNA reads TGTGCCAGCAGCTTAAGAGGGACAGGGTTGGGTGAGCAGTTCTTC. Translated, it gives CASSLRGTGLGEQFF.

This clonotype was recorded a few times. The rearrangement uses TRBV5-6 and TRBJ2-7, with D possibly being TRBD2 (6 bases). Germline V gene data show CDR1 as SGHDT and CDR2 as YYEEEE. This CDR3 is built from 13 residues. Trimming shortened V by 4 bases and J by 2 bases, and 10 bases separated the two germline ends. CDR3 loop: CASSGGFAYEQYF. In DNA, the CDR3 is TGTGCCAGCAGCGGAGGGTTCGCCTACGAGCAGTACTTC.

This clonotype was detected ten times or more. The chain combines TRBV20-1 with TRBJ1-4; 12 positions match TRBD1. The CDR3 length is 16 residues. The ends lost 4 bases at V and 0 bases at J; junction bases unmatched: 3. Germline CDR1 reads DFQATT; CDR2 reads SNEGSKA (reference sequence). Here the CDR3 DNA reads TGCAGTGCTACCCGGGACAGGGGGCCAACTAATGAAAAACTGTTTTTT. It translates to CSATRDRGPTNEKLFF.

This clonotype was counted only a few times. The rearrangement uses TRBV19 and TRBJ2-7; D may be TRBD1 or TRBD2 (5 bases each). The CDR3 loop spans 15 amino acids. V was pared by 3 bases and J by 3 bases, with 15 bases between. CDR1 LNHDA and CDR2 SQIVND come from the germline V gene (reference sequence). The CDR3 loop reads CASSIRPGPNYEQYF. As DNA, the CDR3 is TGTGCCAGTAGTATCCGCCCGGGACCGAACTACGAGCAGTACTTC.

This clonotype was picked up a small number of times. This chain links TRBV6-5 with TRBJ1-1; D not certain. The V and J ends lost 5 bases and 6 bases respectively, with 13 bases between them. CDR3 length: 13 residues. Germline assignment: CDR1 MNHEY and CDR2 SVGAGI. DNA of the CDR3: TGTGCCAGCAGTAGGACTAGTGAGTCTGAAGCTTTCTTT. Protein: CASSRTSESEAFF.

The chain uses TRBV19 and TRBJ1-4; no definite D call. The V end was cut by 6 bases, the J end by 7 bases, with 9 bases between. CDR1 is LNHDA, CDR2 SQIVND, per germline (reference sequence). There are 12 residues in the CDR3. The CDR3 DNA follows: TGTGCCAGTAGCGGACTGAGTGAAAAACTGTTTTTT. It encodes CASSGLSEKLFF.

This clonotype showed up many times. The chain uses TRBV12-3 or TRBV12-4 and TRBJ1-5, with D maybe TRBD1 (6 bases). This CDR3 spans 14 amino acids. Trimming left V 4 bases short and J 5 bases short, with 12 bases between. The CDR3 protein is CASSSSGAHQPQHF. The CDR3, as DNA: TGTGCCAGCAGTTCATCAGGGGCCCATCAGCCCCAGCATTTT.

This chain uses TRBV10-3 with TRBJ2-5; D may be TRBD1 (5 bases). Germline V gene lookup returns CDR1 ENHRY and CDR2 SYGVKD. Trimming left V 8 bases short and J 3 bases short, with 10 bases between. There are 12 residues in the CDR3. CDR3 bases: TGTGCCATCTCGGGCAGGGAAGAGACCCAGTACTTC. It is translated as CAISGREETQYF.

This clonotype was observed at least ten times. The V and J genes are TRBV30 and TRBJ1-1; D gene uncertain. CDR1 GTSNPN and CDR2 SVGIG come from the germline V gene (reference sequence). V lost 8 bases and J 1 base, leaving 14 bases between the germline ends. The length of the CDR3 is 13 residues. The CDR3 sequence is CARTDGRNTEAFF. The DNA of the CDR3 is TGTGCCCGCACGGACGGCCGGAACACTGAAGCTTTCTTT.

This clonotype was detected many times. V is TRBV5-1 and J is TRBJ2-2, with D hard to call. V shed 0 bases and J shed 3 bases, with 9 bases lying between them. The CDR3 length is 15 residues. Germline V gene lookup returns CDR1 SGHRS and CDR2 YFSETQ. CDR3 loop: CASSLGSRHTGELFF. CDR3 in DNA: TGCGCCAGCAGCTTGGGGTCCAGGCACACCGGGGAGCTGTTTTTT. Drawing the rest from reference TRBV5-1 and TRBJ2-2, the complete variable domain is KAGVTQTPRYLIKTRGQQVTLSCSPISGHRSVSWYQQTPGQGLQFLFEYFSETQRNKGNFPGRFSGRQFSNSRSEMNVSTLELGDSALYLCASSLGSRHTGELFFGEGSRLTVL.

The CDR3 loop is CASSLNPPAIAETQYF. The CDR3 bases are TGTGCCAGCAGCTTAAATCCACCAGCGATTGCCGAGACCCAGTACTTC. V usage is TRBV7-9 and J usage is TRBJ2-5, with D hard to call. This CDR3 comprises 16 residues. Trimming took off 2 bases at V and 5 bases at J, with 18 bases between the two ends. Germline V gene data show CDR1 as SEHNR and CDR2 as FQNEAQ (reference sequence).

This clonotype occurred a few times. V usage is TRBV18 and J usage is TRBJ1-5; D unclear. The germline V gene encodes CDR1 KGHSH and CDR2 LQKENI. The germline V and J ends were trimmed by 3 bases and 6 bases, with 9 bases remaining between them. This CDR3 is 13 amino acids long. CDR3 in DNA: TGTGCCAGCTCACCGCACCCTCTTCAGCCCCAGCATTTT. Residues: CASSPHPLQPQHF. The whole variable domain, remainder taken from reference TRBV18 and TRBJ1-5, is NAGVMQNPRHLVRRRGQEARLRCSPMKGHSHVYWYRQLPEEGLKFMVYLQKENIIDESGMPKERFSAEFPKEGPSILRIQQVVRGDSAAYFCASSPHPLQPQHFGDGTRLSIL.

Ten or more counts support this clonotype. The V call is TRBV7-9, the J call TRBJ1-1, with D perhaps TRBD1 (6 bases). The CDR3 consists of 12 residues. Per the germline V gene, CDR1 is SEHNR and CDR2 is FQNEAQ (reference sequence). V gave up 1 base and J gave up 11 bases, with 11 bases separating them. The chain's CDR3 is CASSLGQGPAFF. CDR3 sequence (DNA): TGTGCCAGCAGCTTAGGGCAGGGGCCCGCTTTCTTT.

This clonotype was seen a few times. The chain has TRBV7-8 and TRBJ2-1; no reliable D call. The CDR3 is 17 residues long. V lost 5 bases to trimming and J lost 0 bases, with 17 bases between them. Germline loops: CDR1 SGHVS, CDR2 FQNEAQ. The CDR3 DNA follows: TGTGCCAGCAGCCCTCGGCCCCCGCCCCGCTCCTACAATGAGCAGTTCTTC. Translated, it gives CASSPRPPPRSYNEQFF.

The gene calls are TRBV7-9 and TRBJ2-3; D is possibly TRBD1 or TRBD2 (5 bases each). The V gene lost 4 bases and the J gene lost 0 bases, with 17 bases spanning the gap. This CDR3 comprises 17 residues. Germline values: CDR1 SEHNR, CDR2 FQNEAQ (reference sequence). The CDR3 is CASSYMGSGLSTDTQYF. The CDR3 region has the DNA TGTGCCAGCAGCTATATGGGTTCGGGGCTCAGCACAGATACGCAGTATTTT.

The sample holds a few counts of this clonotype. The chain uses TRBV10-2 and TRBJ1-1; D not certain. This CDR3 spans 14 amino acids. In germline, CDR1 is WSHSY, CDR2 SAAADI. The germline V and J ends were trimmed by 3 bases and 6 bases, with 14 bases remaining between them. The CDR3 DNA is TGCGCCAGCAGTGATAGATTAGGAGGTTCTGAAGCTTTCTTT. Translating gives CASSDRLGGSEAFF.

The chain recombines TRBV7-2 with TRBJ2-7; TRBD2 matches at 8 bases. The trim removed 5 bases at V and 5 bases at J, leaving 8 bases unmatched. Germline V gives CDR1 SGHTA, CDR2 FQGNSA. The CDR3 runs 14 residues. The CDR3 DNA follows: TGTGCCAGCAGCAGGAGCGGGGGAATCAACGAGCAGTACTTC. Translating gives CASSRSGGINEQYF.

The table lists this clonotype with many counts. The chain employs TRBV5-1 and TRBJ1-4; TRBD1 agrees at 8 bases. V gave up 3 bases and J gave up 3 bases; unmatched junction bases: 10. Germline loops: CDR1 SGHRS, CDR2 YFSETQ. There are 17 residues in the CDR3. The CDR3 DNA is TGCGCCAGCAGCTCCGGACAGGGTTCGTTGGCTAATGAAAAACTGTTTTTT. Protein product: CASSSGQGSLANEKLFF.

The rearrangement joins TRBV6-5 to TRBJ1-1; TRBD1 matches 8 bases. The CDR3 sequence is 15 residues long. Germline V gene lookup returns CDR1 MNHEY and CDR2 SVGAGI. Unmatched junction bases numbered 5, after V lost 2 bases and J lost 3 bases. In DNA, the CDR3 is TGTGCCAGCAGTTACCAAATGGACAGGGACACTGAAGCTTTCTTT. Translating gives CASSYQMDRDTEAFF.

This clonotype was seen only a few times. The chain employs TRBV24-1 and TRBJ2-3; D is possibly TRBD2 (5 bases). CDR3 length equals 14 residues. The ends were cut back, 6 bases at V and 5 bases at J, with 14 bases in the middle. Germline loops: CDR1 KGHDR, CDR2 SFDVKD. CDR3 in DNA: TGTGCCACCAGTACAGTCCGCGAGGGAGATACGCAGTATTTT. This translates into CATSTVREGDTQYF.

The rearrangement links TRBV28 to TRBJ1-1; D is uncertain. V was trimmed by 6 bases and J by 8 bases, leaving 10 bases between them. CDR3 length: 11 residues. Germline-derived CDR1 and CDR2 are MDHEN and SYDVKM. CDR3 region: CASSVPWEAFF. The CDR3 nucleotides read TGTGCCAGCAGCGTACCATGGGAAGCTTTCTTT.

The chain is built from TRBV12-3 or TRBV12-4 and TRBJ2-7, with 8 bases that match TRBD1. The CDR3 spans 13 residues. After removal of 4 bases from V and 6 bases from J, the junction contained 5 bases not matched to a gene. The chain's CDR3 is CASSSGTGGEQYF. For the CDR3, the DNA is TGTGCCAGCAGTTCTGGGACAGGCGGCGAGCAGTACTTC.

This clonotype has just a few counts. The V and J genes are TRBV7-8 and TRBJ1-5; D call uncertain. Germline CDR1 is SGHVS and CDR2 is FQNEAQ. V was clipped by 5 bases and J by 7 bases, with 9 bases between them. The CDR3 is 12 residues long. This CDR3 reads CASSLNEQPQHF. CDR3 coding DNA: TGTGCCAGCAGCCTTAATGAGCAGCCCCAGCATTTT. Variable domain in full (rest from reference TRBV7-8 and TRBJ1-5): GAGVSQSPRYKVAKRGQDVALRCDPISGHVSLFWYQQALGQGPEFLTYFQNEAQLDKSGLPSDRFFAERPEGSVSTLKIQRTQQEDSAVYLCASSLNEQPQHFGDGTRLSIL.

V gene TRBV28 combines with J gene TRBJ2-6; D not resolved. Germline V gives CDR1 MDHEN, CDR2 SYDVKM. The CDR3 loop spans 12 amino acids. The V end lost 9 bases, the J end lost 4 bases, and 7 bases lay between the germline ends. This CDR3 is CASRTGANVLTF. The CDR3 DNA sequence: TGTGCCAGTCGTACCGGGGCCAACGTCCTGACTTTC.

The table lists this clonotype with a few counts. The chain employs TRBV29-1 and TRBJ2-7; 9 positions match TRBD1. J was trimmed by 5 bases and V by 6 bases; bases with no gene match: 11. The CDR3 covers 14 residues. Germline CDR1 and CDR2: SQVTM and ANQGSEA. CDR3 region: CSVRDTGGRHEQYF. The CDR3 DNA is TGCAGCGTGAGAGATACAGGGGGCCGTCACGAGCAGTACTTC.